These 8 T cell receptor beta chains were sequenced from one sample in a study of CD8 T cells in ankylosing spondylitis. Each CDR3 protein is one row after TCRdb ran MiXCR on the 5' RACE reads. Among some 270,000 distinct CDR3 sequences listed, approximately 20% were seen once. Sequencing was carried out using blood, either unsorted or a sorted T cell fraction (not recorded which). The receptors stem from a male donor with ankylosing spondylitis or in good health (not recorded which).

This clonotype was seen ten or more times. The chain has TRBV29-1 and TRBJ2-3; TRBD1 agrees at 9 bases. The CDR3 consists of 15 residues. Germline values: CDR1 SQVTM, CDR2 ANQGSEA. The V and J ends lost 3 bases and 6 bases, in that order; junction bases with no gene match: 10. The CDR3 nucleotides read TGCAGCGTTGACGGGGCGGACAGGGGATTCGATACGCAGTATTTT. Translating it yields CSVDGADRGFDTQYF.

The CDR3 loop reads CASSEAGGYEQFF. CDR3 coding DNA: TGTGCCAGCAGTGAGGCGGGTGGTTATGAGCAGTTCTTC. The rearrangement links TRBV2 to TRBJ2-1, with D perhaps matching TRBD2 (5 bases). V was shortened by 3 bases and J by 8 bases, with 11 bases between the two germline ends. Germline CDR1 SNHLY, CDR2 FYNNEI. CDR3 size: 13 residues.

Many counts were recorded for this clonotype. The chain joins TRBV4-1 to TRBJ2-7, with TRBD2 matching 7 bases. CDR1 is MGHRA, CDR2 YSYEKL, per germline. The CDR3 is 15 amino acids. V gave up 4 bases and J gave up 1 base; unmatched junction bases: 7. The CDR3: CASSLLAEGSYEQYF. As DNA, the CDR3 is TGCGCCAGCAGCCTTCTAGCGGAGGGGTCCTACGAGCAGTACTTC.

This clonotype was picked up a small number of times. The gene calls are TRBV29-1 and TRBJ1-2; a possible D gene is TRBD1 (5 bases). CDR3 length: 15 amino acids. Germline V gene lookup returns CDR1 SQVTM and CDR2 ANQGSEA. V lost 5 bases and J 3 bases, leaving 19 bases between the germline ends. The CDR3 here is CSVLRGGMFDYGYTF. In DNA form, the CDR3 reads TGCAGCGTTCTGAGGGGAGGGATGTTTGACTATGGCTACACCTTC.

This clonotype was found a few times. The chain links TRBV5-5 to TRBJ2-7; TRBD1 is a possible D gene (6 bases). Trimming took off 0 bases at V and 3 bases at J, with 13 bases between the two ends. Germline V gene sequence: CDR1 SGHKS, CDR2 YYEKEE (reference sequence). The CDR3 contains 15 residues. CDR3 sequence: CASSLEETGNYEQYF. The DNA of the CDR3 is TGTGCCAGCAGCTTGGAGGAGACAGGAAACTACGAGCAGTACTTC.

This clonotype was detected a few times. The chain combines TRBV7-3 with TRBJ2-7; 7 nucleotides line up with TRBD1. This CDR3 spans 14 amino acids. Germline V gene lookup returns CDR1 SGHTA and CDR2 FQGTGA. V dropped 5 bases and J dropped 4; count of bases not matched to a gene: 8. The chain's CDR3 is CASSPQGGQYEQYF. CDR3 DNA: TGTGCCAGCAGCCCCCAAGGGGGACAGTACGAGCAGTACTTC. The full variable domain, with the rest looked up from reference TRBV7-3 and TRBJ2-7, is GAGVSQTPSNKVTEKGKYVELRCDPISGHTALYWYRQSLGQGPEFLIYFQGTGAADDSGLPNDRFFAVRPEGSVSTLKIQRTERGDSAVYLCASSPQGGQYEQYFGPGTRLTVT.

This sequence joins TRBV4-2 and TRBJ2-1; D unresolved. Looked up from germline, CDR1 is LGHNA and CDR2 is YNFKEQ. The CDR3 length is 15 residues. Trimming took off 4 bases at V and 6 bases at J, with 16 bases between the two ends. For the CDR3, the DNA is TGTGCCAGCAGCCCGCTTATAGCTGGCACCAATGAGCAGTTCTTC. Translation gives CASSPLIAGTNEQFF.

This clonotype was counted many times. The chain recombines TRBV9 with TRBJ2-7; no clear D. This CDR3 spans 13 amino acids. V was pared by 0 bases and J by 3 bases, with 7 bases between. The germline V gene encodes CDR1 SGDLS and CDR2 YYNGEE. The CDR3 here is CASSVAGHYEQYF. Written as DNA, the CDR3 is TGTGCCAGCAGCGTAGCGGGTCACTACGAGCAGTACTTC.